This is a list of T cell receptor beta chains from one sample in a study of T cell responses to AZD1222 COVID-19 vaccine. Sequenced by immunoSEQ multiplex PCR; TCRdb stores in-frame clones only, minus some. The sample contains roughly 100,000 clones, roughly 90% of which appear only once. This specimen consisted of peripheral blood, obtained on day 0 of AZD1222 vaccination. Source of these receptors: an adult in good health. Both conserved end residues are part of each CDR3. The D gene is left open where the match is weak. Size values are once, few and many counts, or a class for expanded clones, and some rows have none.

d_gene	abundance	v_gene	j_gene	CDR3aa	CDR3nt
TRBD1	NA	TRBV6-4	TRBJ2-5	CASSDWGTGRVVETQYF	TGTGCCAGCAGTGACTGGGGGACAGGGAGGGTTGTTGAGACCCAGTACTTC
TRBD2	once	TRBV5-1	TRBJ2-1	CASSSGLAGGHEQFF	TGCGCCAGCAGCTCGGGACTAGCGGGAGGGCATGAGCAGTTCTTC
NA	NA	TRBV3-1/TRBV3-2	TRBJ1-1	CASSRAGDTEAFF	TGTGCCAGCAGCCGCGCAGGAGACACTGAAGCTTTCTTT
TRBD1	once	TRBV10-2	TRBJ1-2	CASSEAGTGGSGYTF	TGCGCCAGCAGTGAGGCCGGGACAGGGGGAAGTGGCTACACCTTC
NA	once	TRBV11-2	TRBJ1-2	CASSSYRQSYTF	TGTGCCAGCAGCTCTTACAGGCAATCCTACACCTTC
NA	NA	TRBV27	TRBJ1-6	CASRRGDSPLHF	TGTGCCAGCAGAAGGGGGGATTCACCCCTCCACTTT
NA	once	TRBV19	TRBJ1-1	CASSILGRNTEAFF	TGTGCCAGTAGTATTTTGGGGCGGAACACTGAAGCTTTCTTT
NA	NA	TRBV7-3	TRBJ1-1	CASTLGAGNTEAFF	TGTGCCAGCACGCTTGGGGCAGGGAACACTGAAGCTTTCTTT
TRBD2	NA	TRBV5-4	TRBJ2-1	CASSLRLAGHGEQFF	TGTGCCAGCAGCTTAAGACTAGCGGGGCATGGAGAGCAGTTCTTC
NA	NA	TRBV4-1	TRBJ2-5	CASSQGRGTPYQETQYF	TGCGCCAGCAGCCAAGGGCGCGGGACTCCTTACCAAGAGACCCAGTACTTC
NA	once	TRBV19	TRBJ2-5	CASSWAGETQYF	TGTGCCAGTAGTTGGGCGGGAGAGACCCAGTACTTC
NA	NA	TRBV29-1	TRBJ2-2	CSVAPQRDTGELFF	TGCAGCGTTGCTCCTCAGAGGGACACCGGGGAGCTGTTTTTT
TRBD1	NA	TRBV29-1	TRBJ2-7	CSGGQGIYEQYF	TGCAGCGGCGGACAGGGAATCTACGAGCAGTACTTC